These 2 T cell receptor beta chains were sequenced from one sample in a study of early T cells in non-severe SARS-CoV-2 infection (dated by TCRdb to about 2021). The method was 5' RACE. Instrument used: NextSeq 500. TCRdb took the public reads, trimmed them with fastp at Q25, ran MiXCR for clone calling and kept in-frame beta chains. Each record represents a unique CDR3 protein, reported with the most common genes and DNA among its rows. For this sample there are tens of thousands of distinct CDR3 sequences; approximately 12% appear just once. Around 4.5% of the sample rests with the top ten. The sequencing sample was made of whole blood. These receptors all stem from an adult who was a healthcare worker with PCR-confirmed SARS-CoV-2 infection or an uninfected control (not recorded which).

The chain couples TRBV28 to TRBJ2-7; TRBD1 might be the D (6 bases). The CDR3 extends over 16 amino acids. Germline CDR1 reads MDHEN; CDR2 reads SYDVKM. V was trimmed by 5 bases and J by 2 bases, leaving 19 bases between them. CDR3 coding DNA: TGTGCCAGCAGTCTGCCAAAACAGGGTTTGGCCTACGAGCAGTACTTC. It translates to CASSLPKQGLAYEQYF.

Only a few counts were recorded for this clonotype. This chain connects TRBV30 to TRBJ2-5; TRBD2 aligns across 12 bases. Unmatched junction bases numbered 9, after V lost 4 bases and J lost 3 bases. Germline lookup yields CDR1 GTSNPN and CDR2 SVGIG (reference sequence). This CDR3 is 16 amino acids long. CDR3 sequence: CAWITRRLAGEETQYF. CDR3 coding DNA: TGTGCCTGGATCACCCGTAGACTAGCGGGGGAAGAGACCCAGTACTTC.